The entry below gives a single T cell receptor beta chain sequence along with its context. This CDR3 contains 14 residues. The V gene lost 5 bases and the J gene lost 7 bases, with 12 bases spanning the gap. Germline CDR1 is SEHNR and CDR2 is FQNEAQ (reference sequence). RNA was extracted with the RNeasy kit, and a quantity of roughly 0.5 to 1 ug was reverse transcribed using random hexamers. TCRdb reprocessed the immunoSEQ multiplex PCR reads with MiXCR, giving one entry per CDR3 protein. Found here are about 190,000 distinct CDR3 sequences, approximately 93% of them singletons; the top ten hold approximately 0.1%. TCR beta sequences were obtained from blood CD8+ and CD4+ T cells. It was healthy donors who served as the controls, matched for age and sex. Both CD4+ and CD8+ T cells were negatively isolated, and TEMRA cells underwent FACS enrichment. This record comes from a study of CD8 T cells in Susac syndrome.

Sequenced: CD4+ T cells from PBMCs. The V call is TRBV7-9, the J call TRBJ1-6; tentative D call: TRBD1 (5 bases). The TCR originated in a human donor in good health. The DNA for the CDR3 is TGTGCCAGCAGCGCCTGGGACTCCAATTCACCCCTCCACTTT. It translates to CASSAWDSNSPLHF.